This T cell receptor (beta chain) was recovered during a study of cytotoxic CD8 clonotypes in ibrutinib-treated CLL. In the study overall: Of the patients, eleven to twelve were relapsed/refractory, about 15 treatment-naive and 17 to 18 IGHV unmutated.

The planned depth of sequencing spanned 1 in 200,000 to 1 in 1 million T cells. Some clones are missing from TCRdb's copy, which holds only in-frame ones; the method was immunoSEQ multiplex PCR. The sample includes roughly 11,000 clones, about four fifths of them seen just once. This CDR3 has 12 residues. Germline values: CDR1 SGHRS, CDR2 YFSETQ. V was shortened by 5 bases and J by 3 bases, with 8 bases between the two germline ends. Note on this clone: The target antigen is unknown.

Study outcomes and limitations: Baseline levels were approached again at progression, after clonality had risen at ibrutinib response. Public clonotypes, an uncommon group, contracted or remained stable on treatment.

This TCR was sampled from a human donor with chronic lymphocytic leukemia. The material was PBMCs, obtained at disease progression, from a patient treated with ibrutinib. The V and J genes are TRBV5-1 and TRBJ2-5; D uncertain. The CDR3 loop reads CASSLREETQYF. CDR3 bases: TGCGCCAGCAGTTTAAGGGAAGAGACCCAGTACTTC.